A selection of T cell receptor beta chains follows, all from one sample in a study of blood T cells in healthy people across ages. TCRdb recomputed calls from the 5' RACE reads with MiXCR, one row per CDR3 protein. The profile shows fewer than 2,000,000 distinct CDR3 sequences, about 35% of them singletons. Sequencing was carried out using blood. All receptors come from a woman younger than 45 in good health. CDR3s include the opening cysteine and the closing phenylalanine or tryptophan. A D gene is named only where the DNA matches it firmly. For some rows the clone size is stated as once, few or many, or as a class when expanded; others skip it.

d_gene: TRBD2; j_gene: TRBJ2-7; v_gene: TRBV3-1; abundance: many; CDR3aa: CASSQMTSGGEQYF; CDR3nt: TGTGCCAGCAGCCAAATGACTAGCGGGGGCGAGCAGTACTTC
d_gene: TRBD2; j_gene: TRBJ2-1; v_gene: TRBV30; abundance: -; CDR3aa: CAWSGTTSGRFYNEQFF; CDR3nt: TGTGCCTGGAGTGGCACAACTAGCGGGAGGTTCTACAATGAGCAGTTCTTC
d_gene: -; j_gene: TRBJ1-5; v_gene: TRBV4-1; abundance: few; CDR3aa: CASSQDARGPNQPQHF; CDR3nt: TGCGCCAGCAGCCAAGATGCCCGGGGACCGAATCAGCCCCAGCATTTT
d_gene: -; j_gene: TRBJ2-1; v_gene: TRBV5-4; abundance: few; CDR3aa: CASSLPGARGNEQFF; CDR3nt: TGTGCCAGCAGCTTGCCGGGGGCTAGGGGCAATGAGCAGTTCTTC
d_gene: -; j_gene: TRBJ1-2; v_gene: TRBV12-3/TRBV12-4; abundance: few; CDR3aa: CASSPRRFYGYTF; CDR3nt: TGTGCCAGCAGCCCCAGACGGTTCTATGGCTACACCTTC
d_gene: -; j_gene: TRBJ1-4; v_gene: TRBV13; abundance: -; CDR3aa: CASSRAGRQEEKLFF; CDR3nt: TGTGCCAGCAGCCGCGCGGGGAGGCAGGAGGAAAAACTGTTTTTT
d_gene: -; j_gene: TRBJ1-1; v_gene: TRBV6-6; abundance: -; CDR3aa: CASGGGDGTEAFF; CDR3nt: TGTGCCAGTGGAGGGGGGGACGGCACTGAAGCTTTCTTT
d_gene: -; j_gene: TRBJ2-3; v_gene: TRBV11-2; abundance: few; CDR3aa: CASSPRVSRASTDTQYF; CDR3nt: TGTGCCAGCAGCCCCCGGGTCAGCAGGGCTAGCACAGATACGCAGTATTTT
d_gene: -; j_gene: TRBJ2-1; v_gene: TRBV7-8; abundance: -; CDR3aa: CASSDTRVEQFF; CDR3nt: TGTGCCAGCAGCGATACTCGGGTTGAGCAGTTCTTC
d_gene: -; j_gene: TRBJ2-5; v_gene: TRBV7-2; abundance: -; CDR3aa: CASSQTRRSAQYF; CDR3nt: TGTGCCAGCAGCCAAACTAGGAGGTCGGCCCAGTACTTC
d_gene: TRBD2; j_gene: TRBJ2-3; v_gene: TRBV9; abundance: -; CDR3aa: CASSVEGLAGGGTDTQYF; CDR3nt: TGTGCCAGCAGCGTAGAGGGACTAGCGGGGGGGGGCACAGATACGCAGTATTTT
d_gene: TRBD2; j_gene: TRBJ2-3; v_gene: TRBV5-1; abundance: -; CDR3aa: CASSLPSGTPTDTQYF; CDR3nt: TGCGCCAGCAGTCTCCCGAGCGGGACCCCAACAGATACGCAGTATTTT
d_gene: TRBD1; j_gene: TRBJ1-2; v_gene: TRBV28; abundance: -; CDR3aa: CASTFPREGAHGYTF; CDR3nt: TGTGCCAGCACCTTTCCCCGGGAGGGGGCGCATGGCTACACCTTC
d_gene: TRBD1; j_gene: TRBJ2-7; v_gene: TRBV11-1; abundance: few; CDR3aa: CASSLEGAGGLEQYF; CDR3nt: TGTGCCAGCAGCTTAGAAGGAGCAGGGGGCCTCGAGCAGTACTTC
d_gene: -; j_gene: TRBJ2-7; v_gene: TRBV5-1; abundance: -; CDR3aa: CASSLVVGQGEQYF; CDR3nt: TGCGCCAGCAGCTTGGTAGTAGGCCAAGGGGAGCAGTACTTC
d_gene: -; j_gene: TRBJ1-2; v_gene: TRBV12-3/TRBV12-4; abundance: once; CDR3aa: CASSLAGNYGHTF; CDR3nt: TGTGCCAGCAGTTTGGCCGGAAACTATGGCCACACCTTC
d_gene: -; j_gene: TRBJ2-3; v_gene: TRBV27; abundance: -; CDR3aa: CASSRSQLDTQYF; CDR3nt: TGTGCCAGCAGTCGCTCCCAATTAGATACGCAGTATTTT
d_gene: -; j_gene: TRBJ2-3; v_gene: TRBV5-1; abundance: -; CDR3aa: CASSTGQLGTDTQYF; CDR3nt: TGCGCCAGCAGCACCGGACAGCTAGGCACAGATACGCAGTATTTT
d_gene: TRBD2; j_gene: TRBJ2-1; v_gene: TRBV28; abundance: -; CDR3aa: CASSLWTSSSSYNEQFF; CDR3nt: TGTGCCAGCAGTTTATGGACTAGCAGTAGCTCCTACAATGAGCAGTTCTTC
d_gene: -; j_gene: TRBJ2-2; v_gene: TRBV20-1; abundance: few; CDR3aa: CSARPGSTGELFF; CDR3nt: TGCAGTGCTAGACCGGGTAGCACCGGGGAGCTGTTTTTT
d_gene: -; j_gene: TRBJ2-7; v_gene: TRBV10-2; abundance: -; CDR3aa: CASSESAGAAYEQYF; CDR3nt: TGCGCCAGCAGTGAGTCGGCGGGGGCGGCCTACGAGCAGTACTTC
d_gene: -; j_gene: TRBJ1-2; v_gene: TRBV21-1; abundance: -; CDR3aa: CASSSRTRNSYGYTF; CDR3nt: TGTGCCAGCAGCAGTCGGACCCGGAACTCCTATGGCTACACCTTC
d_gene: TRBD1; j_gene: TRBJ2-7; v_gene: TRBV6-1; abundance: -; CDR3aa: CASLNRGTYEQYF; CDR3nt: TGTGCCAGCCTCAACAGGGGCACCTACGAGCAGTACTTC
d_gene: TRBD2; j_gene: TRBJ2-1; v_gene: TRBV7-2; abundance: many; CDR3aa: CASSPSGGVYNEQFF; CDR3nt: TGTGCCAGCAGCCCGAGCGGGGGAGTCTACAATGAGCAGTTCTTC
d_gene: -; j_gene: TRBJ2-3; v_gene: TRBV25-1; abundance: few; CDR3aa: CAPADTQYF; CDR3nt: TGTGCCCCGGCAGATACGCAGTATTTT
d_gene: TRBD2; j_gene: TRBJ2-5; v_gene: TRBV27; abundance: many; CDR3aa: CASSLISGTSEQETQYF; CDR3nt: TGTGCCAGCAGTTTAATATCCGGGACTAGCGAACAAGAGACCCAGTACTTC
d_gene: -; j_gene: TRBJ2-7; v_gene: TRBV12-3/TRBV12-4; abundance: -; CDR3aa: CASSPQQVAYEQYF; CDR3nt: TGTGCCAGCAGTCCCCAACAGGTCGCCTACGAGCAGTACTTC
d_gene: -; j_gene: TRBJ2-7; v_gene: TRBV7-2; abundance: many; CDR3aa: CASSLIPYEQYF; CDR3nt: TGTGCCAGCAGCTTAATCCCTTACGAGCAGTACTTC
d_gene: TRBD2; j_gene: TRBJ2-1; v_gene: TRBV24-1; abundance: -; CDR3aa: CATSDREGLYRRRFF; CDR3nt: TGTGCCACCAGTGACCGGGAGGGACTATACCGGAGGAGGTTCTTC
d_gene: -; j_gene: TRBJ2-3; v_gene: TRBV20-1; abundance: many; CDR3aa: CSAQFRLISTDTQYF; CDR3nt: TGCAGTGCCCAATTCAGACTCATTAGCACAGATACGCAGTATTTT
d_gene: -; j_gene: TRBJ1-1; v_gene: TRBV7-6; abundance: -; CDR3aa: CASSPTSGLFSTEAFF; CDR3nt: TGTGCCAGCAGCCCCACCTCGGGATTGTTCTCCACTGAAGCTTTCTTT
d_gene: TRBD2; j_gene: TRBJ2-2; v_gene: TRBV4-2; abundance: -; CDR3aa: CASSQGAGTSATGELFF; CDR3nt: TGTGCCAGCAGCCAAGGAGCCGGGACTAGCGCGACCGGGGAGCTGTTTTTT
d_gene: -; j_gene: TRBJ2-5; v_gene: TRBV3-1; abundance: -; CDR3aa: CASSQVMAVQETQYF; CDR3nt: TGTGCCAGCAGCCAAGTTATGGCGGTACAAGAGACCCAGTACTTC
d_gene: -; j_gene: TRBJ2-7; v_gene: TRBV12-3/TRBV12-4; abundance: few; CDR3aa: CASSPRNRLSYEQYF; CDR3nt: TGTGCCAGCAGCCCAAGGAACAGGCTTTCCTACGAGCAGTACTTC
d_gene: TRBD2; j_gene: TRBJ2-1; v_gene: TRBV6-1; abundance: -; CDR3aa: CASSEGLAGALNEQFF; CDR3nt: TGTGCCAGCAGTGAAGGGCTAGCGGGAGCCCTAAATGAGCAGTTCTTC
d_gene: -; j_gene: TRBJ1-1; v_gene: TRBV12-5; abundance: -; CDR3aa: CASGLVRQLNTEAFF; CDR3nt: TGTGCTAGTGGTTTGGTACGCCAGCTGAACACTGAAGCTTTCTTT
d_gene: -; j_gene: TRBJ1-2; v_gene: TRBV3-1; abundance: few; CDR3aa: CASSQEHYGGDGYTF; CDR3nt: TGTGCCAGCAGCCAGGAACACTATGGGGGAGATGGCTACACCTTC
d_gene: TRBD2; j_gene: TRBJ2-1; v_gene: TRBV4-2; abundance: -; CDR3aa: CASSHEAGGGYNEQFF; CDR3nt: TGTGCCAGCAGCCATGAAGCGGGAGGGGGTTACAATGAGCAGTTCTTC
d_gene: TRBD1; j_gene: TRBJ2-3; v_gene: TRBV6-2/TRBV6-3; abundance: few; CDR3aa: CASRRNRGDTQYF; CDR3nt: TGTGCCAGCAGACGCAACAGGGGGGATACGCAGTATTTT
d_gene: TRBD2; j_gene: TRBJ2-4; v_gene: TRBV4-1; abundance: -; CDR3aa: CASSQGLAVYGQYF; CDR3nt: TGCGCCAGCAGCCAGGGACTAGCGGTCTACGGGCAGTACTTC
d_gene: -; j_gene: TRBJ2-3; v_gene: TRBV9; abundance: -; CDR3aa: CASSVGKDTQYF; CDR3nt: TGTGCCAGCAGCGTAGGCAAAGATACGCAGTATTTT
d_gene: -; j_gene: TRBJ2-5; v_gene: TRBV7-9; abundance: many; CDR3aa: CASSSTGARETQYF; CDR3nt: TGTGCCAGCAGTTCTACTGGGGCACGAGAGACCCAGTACTTC
d_gene: -; j_gene: TRBJ2-3; v_gene: TRBV18; abundance: -; CDR3aa: CASSNGLEPTDTQYF; CDR3nt: TGTGCCAGCTCAAATGGACTGGAACCCACAGATACGCAGTATTTT
d_gene: -; j_gene: TRBJ1-1; v_gene: TRBV12-3/TRBV12-4; abundance: -; CDR3aa: CASRVVAGAGAPNTEAFF; CDR3nt: TGTGCCAGCAGGGTCGTGGCGGGGGCGGGGGCCCCAAACACTGAAGCTTTCTTT
d_gene: -; j_gene: TRBJ2-5; v_gene: TRBV15; abundance: few; CDR3aa: CATSRDRLNQETQYF; CDR3nt: TGTGCCACCAGCAGAGATCGCCTAAACCAAGAGACCCAGTACTTC
d_gene: TRBD2; j_gene: TRBJ2-5; v_gene: TRBV28; abundance: once; CDR3aa: CASTGLAPKTQYF; CDR3nt: TGTGCCAGCACAGGACTAGCGCCTAAGACCCAGTACTTC
d_gene: -; j_gene: TRBJ1-1; v_gene: TRBV9; abundance: -; CDR3aa: CASSVAFVVGTEAFF; CDR3nt: TGTGCCAGCAGCGTAGCTTTTGTAGTAGGAACTGAAGCTTTCTTT
d_gene: TRBD2; j_gene: TRBJ2-1; v_gene: TRBV20-1; abundance: -; CDR3aa: CSAGGVRYNEQFF; CDR3nt: TGCAGTGCTGGGGGGGTTCGGTACAATGAGCAGTTCTTC
d_gene: TRBD1; j_gene: TRBJ2-7; v_gene: TRBV7-2; abundance: -; CDR3aa: CASSLEQGPFYEQYF; CDR3nt: TGTGCCAGCAGCTTAGAACAGGGGCCCTTCTACGAGCAGTACTTC
d_gene: -; j_gene: TRBJ2-3; v_gene: TRBV6-1; abundance: few; CDR3aa: CASSGTVGADTQYF; CDR3nt: TGTGCCAGCAGTGGAACGGTCGGGGCAGATACGCAGTATTTT
d_gene: TRBD2; j_gene: TRBJ2-5; v_gene: TRBV20-1; abundance: -; CDR3aa: CSARPGGRGETQYF; CDR3nt: TGCAGTGCTAGACCTGGCGGGAGAGGAGAGACCCAGTACTTC
d_gene: -; j_gene: TRBJ2-1; v_gene: TRBV6-1; abundance: -; CDR3aa: CATGRGEQFF; CDR3nt: TGTGCCACCGGAAGAGGGGAGCAGTTCTTC
d_gene: TRBD1; j_gene: TRBJ1-6; v_gene: TRBV10-3; abundance: many; CDR3aa: CAIGQGEYSPLHF; CDR3nt: TGTGCCATTGGACAGGGGGAATATTCACCCCTCCACTTT
d_gene: -; j_gene: TRBJ1-5; v_gene: TRBV10-3; abundance: -; CDR3aa: CAISSTSNQPQHF; CDR3nt: TGTGCCATCAGTTCCACTAGCAATCAGCCCCAGCATTTT
d_gene: -; j_gene: TRBJ1-4; v_gene: TRBV11-2; abundance: -; CDR3aa: CASSLAGRSNEKLFF; CDR3nt: TGTGCCAGCAGCTTAGCGGGACGGTCCAATGAAAAACTGTTTTTT
d_gene: -; j_gene: TRBJ1-1; v_gene: TRBV6-5; abundance: -; CDR3aa: CASSAGIQALNTEAFF; CDR3nt: TGTGCCAGCAGCGCCGGAATTCAGGCTTTGAACACTGAAGCTTTCTTT
d_gene: TRBD1; j_gene: TRBJ2-2; v_gene: TRBV5-1; abundance: few; CDR3aa: CASRQGSQGAGELFF; CDR3nt: TGCGCCAGCAGACAGGGATCACAGGGGGCCGGGGAGCTGTTTTTT
d_gene: -; j_gene: TRBJ1-1; v_gene: TRBV20-1; abundance: few; CDR3aa: CSARPVSGTLNTEAFF; CDR3nt: TGCAGTGCTAGACCTGTATCCGGGACTTTGAACACTGAAGCTTTCTTT
d_gene: TRBD2; j_gene: TRBJ2-1; v_gene: TRBV20-1; abundance: -; CDR3aa: CSARDPVASGSEIYNEQFF; CDR3nt: TGCAGTGCTAGAGATCCCGTCGCTAGCGGGAGTGAGATCTACAATGAGCAGTTCTTC